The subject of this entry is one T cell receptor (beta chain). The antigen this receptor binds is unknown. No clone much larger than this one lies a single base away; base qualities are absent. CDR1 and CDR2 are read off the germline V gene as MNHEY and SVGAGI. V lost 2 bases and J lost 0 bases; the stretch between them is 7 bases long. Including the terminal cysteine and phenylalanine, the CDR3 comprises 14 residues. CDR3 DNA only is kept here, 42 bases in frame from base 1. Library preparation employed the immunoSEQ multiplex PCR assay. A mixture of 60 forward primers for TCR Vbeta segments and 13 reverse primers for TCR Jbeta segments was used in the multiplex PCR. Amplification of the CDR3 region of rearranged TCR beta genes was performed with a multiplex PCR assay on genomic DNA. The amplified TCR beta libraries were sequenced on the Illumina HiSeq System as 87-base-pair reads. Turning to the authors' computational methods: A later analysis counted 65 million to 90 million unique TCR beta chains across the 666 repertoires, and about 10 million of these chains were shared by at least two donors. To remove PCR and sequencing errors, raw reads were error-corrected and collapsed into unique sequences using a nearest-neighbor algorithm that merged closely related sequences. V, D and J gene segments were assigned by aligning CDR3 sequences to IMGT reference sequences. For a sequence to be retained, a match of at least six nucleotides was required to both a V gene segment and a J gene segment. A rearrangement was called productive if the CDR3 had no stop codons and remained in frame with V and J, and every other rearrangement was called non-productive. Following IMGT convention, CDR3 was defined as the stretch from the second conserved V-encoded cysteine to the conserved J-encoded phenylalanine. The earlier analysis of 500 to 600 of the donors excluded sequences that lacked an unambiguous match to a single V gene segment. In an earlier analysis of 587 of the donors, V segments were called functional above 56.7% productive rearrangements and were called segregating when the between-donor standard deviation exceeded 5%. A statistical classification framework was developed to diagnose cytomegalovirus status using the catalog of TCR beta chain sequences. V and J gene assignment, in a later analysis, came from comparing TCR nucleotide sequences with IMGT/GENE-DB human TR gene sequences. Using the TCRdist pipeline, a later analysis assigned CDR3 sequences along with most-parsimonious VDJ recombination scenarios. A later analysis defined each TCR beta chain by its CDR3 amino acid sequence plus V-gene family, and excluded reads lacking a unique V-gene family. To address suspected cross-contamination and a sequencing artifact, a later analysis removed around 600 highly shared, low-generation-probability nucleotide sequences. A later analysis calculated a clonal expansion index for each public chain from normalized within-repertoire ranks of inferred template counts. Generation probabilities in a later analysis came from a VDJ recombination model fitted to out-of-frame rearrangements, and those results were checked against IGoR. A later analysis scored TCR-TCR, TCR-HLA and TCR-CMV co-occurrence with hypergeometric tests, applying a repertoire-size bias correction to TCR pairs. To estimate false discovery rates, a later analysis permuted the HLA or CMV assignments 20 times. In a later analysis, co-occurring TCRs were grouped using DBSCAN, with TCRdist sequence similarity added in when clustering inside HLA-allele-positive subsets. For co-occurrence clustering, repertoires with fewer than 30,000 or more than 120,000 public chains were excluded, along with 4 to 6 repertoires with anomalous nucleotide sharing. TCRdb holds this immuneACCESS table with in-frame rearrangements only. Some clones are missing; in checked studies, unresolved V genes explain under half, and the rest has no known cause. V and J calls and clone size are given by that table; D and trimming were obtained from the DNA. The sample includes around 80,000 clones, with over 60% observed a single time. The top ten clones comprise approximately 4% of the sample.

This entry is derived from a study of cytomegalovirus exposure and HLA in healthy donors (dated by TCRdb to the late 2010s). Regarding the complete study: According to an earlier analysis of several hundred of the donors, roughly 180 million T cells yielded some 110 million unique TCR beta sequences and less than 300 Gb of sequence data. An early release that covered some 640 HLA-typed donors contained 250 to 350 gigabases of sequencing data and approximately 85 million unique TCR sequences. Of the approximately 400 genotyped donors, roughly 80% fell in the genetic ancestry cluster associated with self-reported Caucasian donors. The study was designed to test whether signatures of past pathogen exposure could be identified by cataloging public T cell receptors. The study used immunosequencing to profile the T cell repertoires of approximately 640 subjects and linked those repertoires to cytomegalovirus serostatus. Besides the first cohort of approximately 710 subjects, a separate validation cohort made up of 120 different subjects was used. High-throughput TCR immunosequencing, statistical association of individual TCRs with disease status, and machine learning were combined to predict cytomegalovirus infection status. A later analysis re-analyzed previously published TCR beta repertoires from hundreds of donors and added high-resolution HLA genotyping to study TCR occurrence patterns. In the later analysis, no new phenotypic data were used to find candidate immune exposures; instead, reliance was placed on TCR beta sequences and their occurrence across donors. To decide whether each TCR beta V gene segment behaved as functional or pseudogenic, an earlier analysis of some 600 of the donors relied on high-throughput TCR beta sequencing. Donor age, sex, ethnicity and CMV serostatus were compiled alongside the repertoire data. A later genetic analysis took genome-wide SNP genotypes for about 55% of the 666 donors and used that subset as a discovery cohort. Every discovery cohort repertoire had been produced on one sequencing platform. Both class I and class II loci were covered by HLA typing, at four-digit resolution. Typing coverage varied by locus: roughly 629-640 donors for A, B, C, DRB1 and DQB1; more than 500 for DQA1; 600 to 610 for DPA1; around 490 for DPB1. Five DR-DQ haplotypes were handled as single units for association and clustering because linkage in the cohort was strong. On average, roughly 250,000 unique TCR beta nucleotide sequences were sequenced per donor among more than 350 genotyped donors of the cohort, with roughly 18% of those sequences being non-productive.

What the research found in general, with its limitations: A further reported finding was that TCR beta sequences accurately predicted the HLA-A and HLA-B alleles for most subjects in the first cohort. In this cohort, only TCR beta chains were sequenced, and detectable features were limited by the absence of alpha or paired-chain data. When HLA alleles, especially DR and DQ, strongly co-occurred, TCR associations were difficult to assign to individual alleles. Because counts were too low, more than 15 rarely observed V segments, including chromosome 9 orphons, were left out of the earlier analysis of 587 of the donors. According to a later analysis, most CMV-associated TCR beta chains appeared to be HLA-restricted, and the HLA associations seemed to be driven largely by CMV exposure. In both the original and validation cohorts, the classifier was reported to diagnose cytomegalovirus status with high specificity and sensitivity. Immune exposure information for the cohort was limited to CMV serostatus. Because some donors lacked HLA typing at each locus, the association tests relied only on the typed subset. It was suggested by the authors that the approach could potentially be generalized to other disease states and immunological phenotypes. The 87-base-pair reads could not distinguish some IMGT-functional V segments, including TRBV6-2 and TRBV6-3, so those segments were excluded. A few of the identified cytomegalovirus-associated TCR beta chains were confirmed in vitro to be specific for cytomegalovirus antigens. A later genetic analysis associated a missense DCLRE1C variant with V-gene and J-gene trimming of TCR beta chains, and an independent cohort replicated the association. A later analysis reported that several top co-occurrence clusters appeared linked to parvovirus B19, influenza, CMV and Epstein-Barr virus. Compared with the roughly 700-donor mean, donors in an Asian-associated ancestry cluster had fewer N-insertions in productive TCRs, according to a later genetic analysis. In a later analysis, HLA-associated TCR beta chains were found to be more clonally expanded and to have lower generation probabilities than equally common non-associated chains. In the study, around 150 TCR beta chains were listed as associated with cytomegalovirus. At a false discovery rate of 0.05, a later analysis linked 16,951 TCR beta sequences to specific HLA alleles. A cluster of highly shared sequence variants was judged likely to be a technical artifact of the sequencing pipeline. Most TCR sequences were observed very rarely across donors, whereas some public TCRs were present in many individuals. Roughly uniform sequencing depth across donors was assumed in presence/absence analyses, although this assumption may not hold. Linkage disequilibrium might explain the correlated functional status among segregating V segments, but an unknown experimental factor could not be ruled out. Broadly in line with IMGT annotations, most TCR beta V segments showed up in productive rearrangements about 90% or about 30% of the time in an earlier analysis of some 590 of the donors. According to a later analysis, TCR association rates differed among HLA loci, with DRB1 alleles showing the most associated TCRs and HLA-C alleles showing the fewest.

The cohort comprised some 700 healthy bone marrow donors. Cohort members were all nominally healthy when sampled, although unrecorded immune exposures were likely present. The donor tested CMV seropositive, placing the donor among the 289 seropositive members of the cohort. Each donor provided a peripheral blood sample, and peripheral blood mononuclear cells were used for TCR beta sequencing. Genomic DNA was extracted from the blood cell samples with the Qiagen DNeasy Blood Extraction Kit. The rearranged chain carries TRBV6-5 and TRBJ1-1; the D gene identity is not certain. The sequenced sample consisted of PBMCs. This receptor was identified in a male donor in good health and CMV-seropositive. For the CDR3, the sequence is CASSYGGVNTEAFF. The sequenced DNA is TGTGCCAGCAGTTACGGCGGGGTGAACACTGAAGCTTTCTTT.